The 15 T cell receptor beta chains below all came from one sample that was sequenced in a study of post-analysis software for immune sequencing data. Their cognate antigens are unknown. Findings and limits, study-wide: The five TRBV segments detected at higher frequency in patients than in controls included TRBV5-6, TRBV5-1 and TRBV20-1.

Incorporated into the TCR beta cDNA libraries were unique molecular identifiers, which served to reduce PCR and sequencing biases. TCRdb re-analysed the PCR reads in MiXCR, keeping a single row per CDR3 protein. The sample records over 300,000 distinct CDR3 sequences, less than 40% being singletons. Sequencing input: blood. The receptor source for this set is a girl aged 5-17 years with multiple sclerosis.

This chain uses TRBV7-3 with TRBJ2-7; no reliable D call. V was shortened by 5 bases and J by 2 bases, with 10 bases between the two germline ends. The CDR3 covers 13 residues. CDR1 SGHTA and CDR2 FQGTGA come from the germline V gene. This chain's CDR3 is CASSLAPTYEQYF. For the CDR3, the DNA is TGTGCCAGCAGCCTCGCACCAACCTACGAGCAGTACTTC. Supplemented by reference TRBV7-3 and TRBJ2-7, the full variable domain reads GAGVSQTPSNKVTEKGKYVELRCDPISGHTALYWYRQSLGQGPEFLIYFQGTGAADDSGLPNDRFFAVRPEGSVSTLKIQRTERGDSAVYLCASSLAPTYEQYFGPGTRLTVT.

This rearrangement joins TRBV6-2 or TRBV6-3 to TRBJ2-7; 7 positions match TRBD1. After removal of 2 bases from V and 0 bases from J, the junction contained 7 bases not matched to a gene. There are 16 residues in the CDR3. Germline V lookup: CDR1 MNHEY, CDR2 SVGEGT. The CDR3 region has the DNA TGTGCCAGCAGTTACAACGGACAGGACCCCTCCTACGAGCAGTACTTC. The encoded protein is CASSYNGQDPSYEQYF.

This clonotype came up a few times. The chain joins TRBV6-5 to TRBJ2-3, with TRBD1 identical over 9 bases. CDR3 size: 15 residues. Germline-derived CDR1 and CDR2 are MNHEY and SVGAGI. The V gene end was trimmed by 5 bases and the J gene end by 6 bases; junction bases not matched to a gene: 9. This chain's CDR3 is CASSQGQGLGDTQYF. As DNA, the CDR3 is TGTGCCAGCAGTCAGGGACAGGGCCTCGGGGATACGCAGTATTTT.

This clonotype has just a few counts. The CDR3 region has the DNA TGTGCCAGCAGTGAGATGGGGGACGGGGGCTACACCTTC. This codes for CASSEMGDGGYTF. The chain carries TRBV6-5 and TRBJ1-2; possible D gene TRBD1, 5 bases. CDR3 length: 13 residues. CDR1 and CDR2 from the germline V gene are MNHEY and SVGAGI. Trimming shortened V by 5 bases and J by 8 bases, and 15 bases separated the two germline ends.

This clonotype was seen a few times. The V and J genes are TRBV9 and TRBJ2-1; D gene uncertain. Germline V gene lookup returns CDR1 SGDLS and CDR2 YYNGEE. The length of the CDR3 is 15 residues. Trimming took 0 bases from V and 4 from J, leaving 11 bases between them. CDR3 DNA: TGTGCCAGCAGCGTAGGAAACAGCGCTTACAATGAGCAGTTCTTC. Translating gives CASSVGNSAYNEQFF. Filled out from reference TRBV9 and TRBJ2-1, the complete variable domain reads DSGVTQTPKHLITATGQRVTLRCSPRSGDLSVYWYQQSLDQGLQFLIQYYNGEERAKGNILERFSAQQFPDLHSELNLSSLELGDSALYFCASSVGNSAYNEQFFGPGTRLTVL.

This clonotype was observed a handful of times. The chain has TRBV6-2 or TRBV6-3 and TRBJ2-7, with 8 bases fitting TRBD1. Germline CDR1 and CDR2: MNHEY and SVGEGT. The junction had 23 bases not matched to a gene; V was cut back by 2 bases and J by 5 bases. This CDR3 has 20 amino acids. The CDR3 loop reads CASSYIPGRSRQGSFDEQYF. As DNA, the CDR3 is TGTGCCAGCAGTTACATTCCTGGGCGGTCACGACAGGGGTCGTTCGACGAGCAGTACTTC.

This clonotype was found a few times. The chain has TRBV7-9 and TRBJ2-2; D is possibly TRBD1 (6 bases). This CDR3 has 15 amino acids. Trimming took off 4 bases at V and 2 bases at J, with 11 bases between the two ends. Looked up from germline, CDR1 is SEHNR and CDR2 is FQNEAQ (reference sequence). CDR3 DNA: TGTGCCAGCAGCTATCAGGGGTTTAACACCGGGGAGCTGTTTTTT. Translating it yields CASSYQGFNTGELFF.

This clonotype has just a few counts. The CDR3 DNA reads as TGTGCCAGCAGTACCCGGACGAGCAATCAGCCCCAGCATTTT. It encodes CASSTRTSNQPQHF. The rearrangement uses TRBV2 and TRBJ1-5; unclear D gene. The V end lost 5 bases, the J end lost 1 base, and 9 bases lay between the germline ends. This CDR3 has 14 residues. The germline V gene has CDR1 SNHLY and CDR2 FYNNEI.

The chain uses TRBV19 and TRBJ2-1; 10 bases are shared with TRBD2. The CDR3 length is 14 residues. After removal of 7 bases from V and 4 bases from J, the junction contained 4 bases not matched to a gene. CDR1 LNHDA and CDR2 SQIVND come from the germline V gene (reference sequence). The CDR3 DNA is TGTGCCAGTAAATGGACTAGCGGTTACAATGAGCAGTTCTTC. Encoded protein: CASKWTSGYNEQFF.

The chain combines TRBV20-1 with TRBJ2-7, with unresolved D. The germline V gene encodes CDR1 DFQATT and CDR2 SNEGSKA (reference sequence). The CDR3 consists of 13 residues. V was cut by 2 bases and J by 0 bases, with 8 bases left in between. The CDR3 coding sequence is TGCAGTGCTAGACAGGCATACTCCTACGAGCAGTACTTC. As protein: CSARQAYSYEQYF.

This chain links TRBV9 with TRBJ2-2; 7 positions agree with TRBD2. Looked up from germline, CDR1 is SGDLS and CDR2 is YYNGEE. The CDR3 extends over 13 amino acids. V dropped 3 bases and J dropped 6; count of bases not matched to a gene: 2. In nucleotides, the CDR3 is TGTGCCAGCAGCGCCCGGGGGGCCGGGGAGCTGTTTTTT. This encodes CASSARGAGELFF.

This chain uses TRBV7-2 with TRBJ2-7; TRBD2 is a possible D gene (5 bases). Germline-derived CDR1 and CDR2 are SGHTA and FQGNSA. The V end lost 3 bases, the J end lost 1 base, and 10 bases lay between the germline ends. The CDR3 sequence is 14 residues long. CDR3: CASSLSRDSYEQYF. Here the CDR3 DNA reads TGTGCCAGCAGCTTGTCCCGGGATTCCTACGAGCAGTACTTC.

This chain uses TRBV6-6 with TRBJ2-7, with 8 bases identical to TRBD1. Germline CDR1 reads MNHNY; CDR2 reads SVGAGI (reference sequence). The J segment lost 2 bases and the V segment lost 10 bases, leaving 13 bases of the junction unmatched. This CDR3 is built from 15 residues. Here the CDR3 reads CATKTGGQRAYEQYF. CDR3 in DNA: TGTGCCACCAAAACAGGGGGACAGAGAGCCTACGAGCAGTACTTC.

The chain joins TRBV4-1 to TRBJ2-2, with D perhaps TRBD1 or TRBD2 (5 bases each). Trimming cost V 0 bases and J 3 bases, with 14 bases left between them. Germline V gene sequence: CDR1 MGHRA, CDR2 YSYEKL. The CDR3 totals 17 residues. DNA of the CDR3: TGCGCCAGCAGCCAAGATCTTTACGGGGACGACACCGGGGAGCTGTTTTTT. It yields the protein CASSQDLYGDDTGELFF.

This clonotype was seen a few times. This sequence joins TRBV29-1 and TRBJ2-1; D remains ambiguous. The V end lost 3 bases, the J end lost 4 bases, and 4 bases lay between the germline ends. CDR3 size: 11 residues. The germline V gene has CDR1 SQVTM and CDR2 ANQGSEA. The chain's CDR3 is CSVDVYNEQFF. As DNA, the CDR3 is TGCAGCGTTGATGTTTACAATGAGCAGTTCTTC.